The next 31 T cell receptor beta chains were all read from a single sample in a study of T cells in Graves' hyperthyroidism and ophthalmopathy. Amplification yielded TCR beta CDR3 regions, with RNA transcripts as the source. The primer set for the first-round RT-PCR of the TCR CDR3 was HTBI. TCRdb analysed the multiplex PCR reads with MiXCR anew, one entry per CDR3 protein. The sample lists about 350,000 distinct CDR3 sequences, about 16% occurring once. Sequencing used blood. All receptors come from a woman in her sixties with Graves' ophthalmopathy.

This clonotype appeared many times. The rearrangement uses TRBV7-8 and TRBJ1-1; D is unresolved. Germline assignment: CDR1 SGHVS and CDR2 FQNEAQ. The CDR3 has 13 residues. V was shortened by 4 bases and J by 4 bases, with 10 bases between the two germline ends. As DNA, the CDR3 is TGTGCCAGCAGCTGGGAGTCTTTCACTGAAGCTTTCTTT. Translating gives CASSWESFTEAFF.

This clonotype came up many times. The chain links TRBV5-1 to TRBJ2-3; 11 nucleotides agree with TRBD1. V trimming: 2 bases; J trimming: 0 bases; junction bases outside the gene matches: 8. Per germline, CDR1 SGHRS and CDR2 YFSETQ. The CDR3 runs 18 residues. The CDR3 here is CASSFPDRGPLSTDTQYF. As DNA, the CDR3 is TGCGCCAGCAGCTTCCCGGACAGGGGGCCCCTTAGCACAGATACGCAGTATTTT.

This clonotype was recorded many times. For the CDR3, the DNA is TGTGCCAGCAGATCCCCCGCGGCAGGGGGCGCAGAGACCCAGTACTTC. Protein product: CASRSPAAGGAETQYF. The chain has TRBV11-2 and TRBJ2-5, with 8 bases lining up with TRBD1. Germline CDR1 reads SGHAT; CDR2 reads FQNNGV. The V and J ends lost 6 bases and 4 bases, in that order; junction bases with no gene match: 13. The CDR3 runs to 16 residues.

This clonotype was seen a few times. The CDR3 DNA sequence: TGTGCCAGCAGTAAACAGGGGGTGGGAACTGAAGCTTTCTTT. Amino acid sequence: CASSKQGVGTEAFF. The chain has TRBV2 and TRBJ1-1, with 8 positions matching TRBD1. The CDR3 has 14 residues. Germline values: CDR1 SNHLY, CDR2 FYNNEI. The V segment lost 5 bases and the J segment 5 bases; nucleotides outside the gene matches: 7.

This clonotype has a count of ten or more. In nucleotides, the CDR3 is TGTGCCAGCAGCTTAGCTGGGCCAGGGGTGGGCGGGGAGCTGTTTTTT. Encoded protein: CASSLAGPGVGGELFF. The gene calls are TRBV7-8 and TRBJ2-2, with D tentatively TRBD1 (6 bases). The germline V gene has CDR1 SGHVS and CDR2 FQNEAQ. CDR3 length equals 16 residues. With 0 bases removed from V and 7 bases from J, the gap between germline ends came to 15 bases.

This clonotype was observed at least ten times. This chain connects TRBV5-1 to TRBJ2-1; TRBD2 agrees at 10 bases. The CDR3 is 16 residues long. V lost 2 bases and J lost 2; bases outside the gene matches: 4. The germline gives CDR1 SGHRS, CDR2 YFSETQ. The CDR3: CASSFGLAATYNEQFF. The CDR3 DNA reads TGCGCCAGCAGCTTTGGACTAGCGGCCACCTACAATGAGCAGTTCTTC.

The rearrangement links TRBV20-1 to TRBJ1-1, with a tentative D call TRBD1 (5 bases). Germline V gene lookup returns CDR1 DFQATT and CDR2 SNEGSKA (reference sequence). There are 14 residues in the CDR3. Trimming took 1 base from V and 0 from J, leaving 9 bases between them. CDR3 sequence reads: CSARGGTMNTEAFF. CDR3 bases: TGCAGTGCTAGAGGGGGGACTATGAACACTGAAGCTTTCTTT.

This clonotype was recorded at least ten times. As DNA, the CDR3 is TGTGCCAGCAGCTTCAGCGGGGGGATCCGCGAGCAGTACTTC. Amino acids: CASSFSGGIREQYF. This chain joins TRBV7-9 and TRBJ2-7, with TRBD2 identical over 9 bases. This CDR3 comprises 14 residues. Trimming took 3 bases from V and 6 from J; bases not matched to a gene: 6. CDR1 and CDR2 from the germline V gene are SEHNR and FQNEAQ (reference sequence).

This clonotype was found a few times. The chain employs TRBV7-9 and TRBJ2-4; unclear D gene. The V and J ends lost 5 bases and 0 bases respectively, with 5 bases between them. Germline values: CDR1 SEHNR, CDR2 FQNEAQ (reference sequence). The CDR3 extends over 13 amino acids. CDR3 nucleotide sequence: TGTGCCAGCAGCCCACGAGCCAAAAACATTCAGTACTTC. Amino acids: CASSPRAKNIQYF. Supplemented by reference TRBV7-9 and TRBJ2-4, the full variable domain reads DTGVSQNPRHKITKRGQNVTFRCDPISEHNRLYWYRQTLGQGPEFLTYFQNEAQLEKSRLLSDRFSAERPKGSFSTLEIQRTEQGDSAMYLCASSPRAKNIQYFGAGTRLSVL.

The J gene is TRBJ2-1, the V gene TRBV3-1; TRBD2 is a possible D gene (6 bases). V was pared by 5 bases and J by 4 bases, with 18 bases between. Germline V lookup: CDR1 LGHDT, CDR2 YNNKEL (reference sequence). This CDR3 is 16 amino acids long. The CDR3 DNA reads as TGTGCCAGCAGCAGGTCTGGGAAAGCGGGTTACAATGAGCAGTTCTTC. This gives the protein CASSRSGKAGYNEQFF.

This clonotype showed up many times. This sequence joins TRBV2 and TRBJ2-1; 11 positions match TRBD1. Germline lookup yields CDR1 SNHLY and CDR2 FYNNEI. The CDR3 spans 13 residues. Written as DNA, the CDR3 is TGTGCACCCCGGGACAGGGGGGTAGGTGAGCAGTTCTTC. Protein product: CAPRDRGVGEQFF.

This clonotype was observed at least ten times. The chain employs TRBV30 and TRBJ2-1; D uncertain. The V gene lost 3 bases and the J gene lost 1 base, with 10 bases spanning the gap. In germline, CDR1 is GTSNPN, CDR2 SVGIG (reference sequence). This CDR3 has 14 amino acids. The CDR3 loop reads CAWRVVGSYNEQFF. CDR3 bases: TGTGCCTGGAGAGTAGTGGGTTCCTACAATGAGCAGTTCTTC.

In its sample, this clonotype was seen many times. The chain employs TRBV29-1 and TRBJ2-7; 9 nucleotides line up with TRBD2. In germline, CDR1 is SQVTM, CDR2 ANQGSEA. This CDR3 comprises 12 residues. The V gene end was trimmed by 3 bases and the J gene end by 6 bases; junction bases not matched to a gene: 3. The CDR3 reads CSVDSGGLEQYF. The CDR3 DNA follows: TGCAGCGTTGACAGCGGGGGGCTCGAGCAGTACTTC.

This clonotype was counted a few times. The V and J genes are TRBV29-1 and TRBJ1-1; the D gene is possibly TRBD1 (5 bases). V gave up 0 bases and J gave up 5 bases, with 7 bases separating them. The germline CDR1 and CDR2 sequences are SQVTM and ANQGSEA. The length of the CDR3 is 12 residues. CDR3 residues: CSVEDEGTEAFF. The CDR3 region has the DNA TGCAGCGTTGAAGATGAGGGGACTGAAGCTTTCTTT.

Many counts were recorded for this clonotype. V is TRBV11-2 and J is TRBJ2-1; no reliable D call. Deletions cut 4 bases from V and 8 bases from J, with 12 bases between. Germline V gene sequence: CDR1 SGHAT, CDR2 FQNNGV. The CDR3 is 13 residues long. In DNA form, the CDR3 reads TGTGCCAGCAGCTCCTGGGGTGGGGATGAGCAGTTCTTC. This encodes CASSSWGGDEQFF. Supplemented by reference TRBV11-2 and TRBJ2-1, the full variable domain reads EAGVAQSPRYKIIEKRQSVAFWCNPISGHATLYWYQQILGQGPKLLIQFQNNGVVDDSQLPKDRFSAERLKGVDSTLKIQPAKLEDSAVYLCASSSWGGDEQFFGPGTRLTVL.

This clonotype was picked up a small number of times. The V and J genes are TRBV20-1 and TRBJ2-1, with D unclear. The length of the CDR3 is 10 residues. V lost 3 bases and J 10 bases, leaving 7 bases between the germline ends. CDR1 and CDR2 from the germline V gene are DFQATT and SNEGSKA (reference sequence). The DNA of the CDR3 is TGCAGTGCTAGTTACGGAGAGCAGTTCTTC. This codes for CSASYGEQFF.

This clonotype was counted ten times or more. The gene calls are TRBV20-1 and TRBJ2-1, with TRBD2 matching over 9 bases. V shed 4 bases, J shed 7 bases, and the junction held 8 bases outside the gene matches. Looked up from germline, CDR1 is DFQATT and CDR2 is SNEGSKA (reference sequence). The CDR3 is 14 amino acids. The CDR3 is CSATQREALNEQFF. The CDR3 nucleotides read TGCAGTGCTACCCAGCGGGAGGCCCTTAATGAGCAGTTCTTC.

This clonotype showed up just a few times. The rearrangement joins TRBV2 to TRBJ2-6, with D possibly being TRBD2 (7 bases). This CDR3 region has 16 residues. Germline-derived CDR1 and CDR2 are SNHLY and FYNNEI. Trimming removed 7 bases at V and 0 bases at J, with 13 bases between. The CDR3 region has the DNA TGTGCCAGCAAAGGAGGGGGGGTCTCTGGGGCCAACGTCCTGACTTTC. Residues: CASKGGGVSGANVLTF. Drawing the rest from reference TRBV2 and TRBJ2-6, the complete variable domain is EPEVTQTPSHQVTQMGQEVILRCVPISNHLYFYWYRQILGQKVEFLVSFYNNEISEKSEIFDDQFSVERPDGSNFTLKIRSTKLEDSAMYFCASKGGGVSGANVLTFGAGSRLTVL.

This clonotype was observed many times. This chain joins TRBV18 and TRBJ2-7, with TRBD1 matching 9 bases. The V gene's germline CDR1 is KGHSH and CDR2 LQKENI. V trimming: 6 bases; J trimming: 6 bases; junction bases outside the gene matches: 3. This CDR3 spans 12 amino acids. The CDR3 loop reads CASSTGGAEQYF. The CDR3 nucleotides are TGTGCCAGCTCGACAGGGGGTGCCGAGCAGTACTTC. Full variable domain (missing parts from reference TRBV18 and TRBJ2-7): NAGVMQNPRHLVRRRGQEARLRCSPMKGHSHVYWYRQLPEEGLKFMVYLQKENIIDESGMPKERFSAEFPKEGPSILRIQQVVRGDSAAYFCASSTGGAEQYFGPGTRLTVT.

The rearrangement joins TRBV11-2 to TRBJ2-7; 15 bases line up with TRBD2. From germline, CDR1 is SGHAT and CDR2 FQNNGV. This CDR3 has 15 residues. Trimming removed 5 bases from V and 5 bases from J; junction bases left unmatched: 4. The CDR3 DNA reads as TGTGCCAGCAGCGCCCGGACTAGCGGGAGGGACGAGCAGTACTTC. Residues: CASSARTSGRDEQYF.

This clonotype came up many times. The chain joins TRBV20-1 to TRBJ2-7; 8 bases agree with TRBD1. The CDR3 consists of 15 residues. Germline CDR1 is DFQATT and CDR2 is SNEGSKA (reference sequence). Germline trimming cut 1 base from V and 2 bases from J; bases unmatched to any gene: 7. The CDR3 nucleotides read TGCAGTGCTAGAGGACCGACAGGGGTTCCCTACGAGCAGTACTTC. Its translation is CSARGPTGVPYEQYF.

By share, this clonotype counts as medium-sized (0.01 to 0.1%). The genes are TRBV11-2 and TRBJ2-1, with 13 bases matching TRBD2. The CDR3 spans 17 residues. Germline assignment: CDR1 SGHAT and CDR2 FQNNGV. J was trimmed by 2 bases and V by 5 bases; bases with no gene match: 6. CDR3 nucleotide sequence: TGTGCCAGCAGCAGGAGGACTAGCGGGAGTGCCTACAATGAGCAGTTCTTC. It translates to CASSRRTSGSAYNEQFF.

This clonotype has a count of ten or more. V and J are TRBV3-1 and TRBJ2-1; 10 nucleotides agree with TRBD1. V lost 4 bases, J lost 10 bases, and 7 bases stayed unmatched. Germline loops: CDR1 LGHDT, CDR2 YNNKEL (reference sequence). The CDR3 spans 14 residues. Here the CDR3 reads CASSLPDRGEEQFF. DNA for the CDR3: TGTGCCAGCAGCCTCCCGGACAGGGGGGAAGAGCAGTTCTTC.

This clonotype was seen a handful of times. The chain is built from TRBV11-1 and TRBJ2-1, with 12 bases matching TRBD2. Germline lookup yields CDR1 SGHAT and CDR2 FQDESV (reference sequence). The V gene end was trimmed by 1 base and the J gene end by 10 bases; junction bases not matched to a gene: 8. CDR3 length: 16 amino acids. The CDR3 coding sequence is TGTGCCAGCAGCTTAGGCCGACTAGCGGGAGTGGAGGAGCAGTTCTTC. Translation: CASSLGRLAGVEEQFF.

J is TRBJ2-2 and V is TRBV6-1; D is possibly TRBD1 or TRBD2 (6 bases each). Germline values: CDR1 MNHNS, CDR2 SASEGT. Trimming stripped 5 bases from V and 3 bases from J, with 13 bases between. This CDR3 comprises 15 residues. The CDR3, as DNA: TGTGCCAGCAGTCTTATAGGGGGGCACACCGGGGAGCTGTTTTTT. Protein: CASSLIGGHTGELFF.

This clonotype was counted at least ten times. V is TRBV2 and J is TRBJ2-6; possibly TRBD1 for D (7 bases). Germline-derived CDR1 and CDR2 are SNHLY and FYNNEI. CDR3 length: 11 residues. Trimming shortened V by 6 bases and J by 15 bases, and 12 bases separated the two germline ends. CDR3 protein: CASRFQGGLTF. In nucleotides, the CDR3 is TGTGCCAGCAGGTTTCAGGGGGGCCTGACTTTC. Full variable domain (outside the CDR3, taken from reference TRBV2 and TRBJ2-6): EPEVTQTPSHQVTQMGQEVILRCVPISNHLYFYWYRQILGQKVEFLVSFYNNEISEKSEIFDDQFSVERPDGSNFTLKIRSTKLEDSAMYFCASRFQGGLTFGAGSRLTVL.

This clonotype occurred many times. This rearrangement joins TRBV11-2 to TRBJ2-1, with 10 bases identical to TRBD2. The CDR3 has 14 amino acids. Germline CDR1 reads SGHAT; CDR2 reads FQNNGV. The V gene end was trimmed by 2 bases and the J gene end by 9 bases; junction bases not matched to a gene: 4. The CDR3 region is CASSLLAGVSEQFF. CDR3 DNA sequence: TGTGCCAGCAGCTTACTAGCGGGAGTAAGTGAGCAGTTCTTC. The whole variable domain, filled in from reference TRBV11-2 and TRBJ2-1, reads EAGVAQSPRYKIIEKRQSVAFWCNPISGHATLYWYQQILGQGPKLLIQFQNNGVVDDSQLPKDRFSAERLKGVDSTLKIQPAKLEDSAVYLCASSLLAGVSEQFFGPGTRLTVL.

A word on this clonotype: A much larger clone lies a single base off, so this may be a read error. In this CDR3 the conserved last residue, phenylalanine or tryptophan, is missing, so a read error is likely. J is TRBJ1-1 and V is TRBV7-9; D call uncertain. The germline CDR1 and CDR2 sequences are SEHNR and FQNEAQ (reference sequence). This CDR3 is 13 amino acids long. V was cut by 3 bases and J by 1 base, with 6 bases left in between. The CDR3 DNA reads as TGTGCCAGCAGCTTCCCGGGGAACACTGAAGCTTTCTCT. The encoded protein is CASSFPGNTEAFS.

This clonotype was seen many times. J is TRBJ2-3 and V is TRBV5-4; D not resolved. V was shortened by 1 base and J by 6 bases, with 18 bases between the two germline ends. The germline V gene has CDR1 SGHNT and CDR2 YYREEE (reference sequence). This CDR3 spans 16 amino acids. CDR3 sequence reads: CASSLSLSTGPDTQYF. CDR3 bases: TGTGCCAGCAGCTTGTCTCTGTCGACCGGCCCCGATACGCAGTATTTT. The full variable domain, its missing parts supplied by reference TRBV5-4 and TRBJ2-3, is ETGVTQSPTHLIKTRGQQVTLRCSSQSGHNTVSWYQQALGQGPQFIFQYYREEENGRGNFPPRFSGLQFPNYSSELNVNALELDDSALYLCASSLSLSTGPDTQYFGPGTRLTVL.

This clonotype was found many times. The rearrangement joins TRBV20-1 to TRBJ2-3; D gene unclear. CDR3 length: 12 amino acids. Trimming took off 6 bases at V and 0 bases at J, with 7 bases between the two ends. Germline values: CDR1 DFQATT, CDR2 SNEGSKA (reference sequence). The CDR3 here is CSAPMSTDTQYF. CDR3 nucleotide sequence: TGCAGTGCCCCGATGAGCACAGATACGCAGTATTTT.

This clonotype came up many times. This sequence joins TRBV28 and TRBJ2-1; 9 bases line up with TRBD2. This CDR3 has 14 amino acids. With V trimmed by 6 bases and J by 6 bases, 6 bases remained unmatched. Germline CDR1 MDHEN, CDR2 SYDVKM. CDR3 sequence (DNA): TGTGCCAGCAGCCCCGGGACTAGCACCAATGAGCAGTTCTTC. Translation gives CASSPGTSTNEQFF. The entire variable domain, with the rest obtained from reference TRBV28 and TRBJ2-1, is as follows: DVKVTQSSRYLVKRTGEKVFLECVQDMDHENMFWYRQDPGLGLRLIYFSYDVKMKEKGDIPEGYSVSREKKERFSLILESASTNQTSMYLCASSPGTSTNEQFFGPGTRLTVL.